Following are 4 T cell receptor beta chains from one sample sequenced in a study of blood T cell repertoires in COVID-19. TCRdb's table, derived via immunoSEQ multiplex PCR, lists solely in-frame clones and lacks some. The top ten clones hold about 0.83% of a sample with almost 80,000 clones, about nine tenths of them seen once. Sequencing was carried out using peripheral blood. The receptors originated from a woman older than 75 with acute or convalescent COVID-19.

The chain employs TRBV2 and TRBJ1-2, with a weak D call TRBD1 (5 bases). Germline CDR1 is SNHLY and CDR2 is FYNNEI. V dropped 6 bases and J dropped 3 bases, with 11 bases sitting between them. This CDR3 spans 13 amino acids. CDR3 nucleotide sequence: TGTGCCAGCAGGGACAACGAGTACTATGGCTACACCTTC. This sequence encodes CASRDNEYYGYTF.

V usage is TRBV5-4 and J usage is TRBJ2-3, with 8 bases lining up with TRBD2. V dropped 0 bases and J dropped 2; count of bases not matched to a gene: 17. This CDR3 has 20 residues. CDR1 SGHNT and CDR2 YYREEE come from the germline V gene (reference sequence). The CDR3 coding sequence is TGTGCCAGCAGCTTGGAGTCTTTTTCGAGAGCGGGGGCCGCCACAGATACGCAGTATTTT. It codes for CASSLESFSRAGAATDTQYF.

V is TRBV9 and J is TRBJ1-4, with unresolved D. This CDR3 region has 15 residues. Germline values: CDR1 SGDLS, CDR2 YYNGEE. Trimming stripped 2 bases from V and 8 bases from J, with 16 bases between. The CDR3 nucleotides are TGTGCCAGCAGCGTCCAGTCCAAAGGAGGAGAAAAACTGTTTTTT. Residues: CASSVQSKGGEKLFF.

The rearrangement links TRBV6-2 or TRBV6-3 to TRBJ1-1; 7 bases match TRBD1. From germline, CDR1 is MNHEY and CDR2 SVGEGT. V lost 2 bases and J lost 4; bases outside the gene matches: 4. CDR3 length: 14 residues. CDR3 amino acids: CASSYAAGGTEAFF. The CDR3 DNA follows: TGTGCCAGCAGTTACGCCGCAGGGGGCACTGAAGCTTTCTTT.